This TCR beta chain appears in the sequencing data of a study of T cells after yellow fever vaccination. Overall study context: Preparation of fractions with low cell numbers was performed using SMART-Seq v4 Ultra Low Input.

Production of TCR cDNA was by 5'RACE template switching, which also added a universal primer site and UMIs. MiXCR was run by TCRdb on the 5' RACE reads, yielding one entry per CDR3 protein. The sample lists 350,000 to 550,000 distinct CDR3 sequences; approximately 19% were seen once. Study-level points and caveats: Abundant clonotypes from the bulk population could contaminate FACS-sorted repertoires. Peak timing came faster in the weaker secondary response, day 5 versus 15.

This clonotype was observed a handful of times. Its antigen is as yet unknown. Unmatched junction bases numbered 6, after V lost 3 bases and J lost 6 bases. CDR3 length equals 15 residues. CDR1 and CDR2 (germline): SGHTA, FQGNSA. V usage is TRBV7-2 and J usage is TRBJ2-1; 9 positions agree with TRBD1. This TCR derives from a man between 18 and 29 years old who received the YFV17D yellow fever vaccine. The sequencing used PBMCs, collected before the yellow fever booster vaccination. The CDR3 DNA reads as TGTGCCAGCAGCTTCGGACAGGGGTCCGGCAATGAGCAGTTCTTC. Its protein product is CASSFGQGSGNEQFF.